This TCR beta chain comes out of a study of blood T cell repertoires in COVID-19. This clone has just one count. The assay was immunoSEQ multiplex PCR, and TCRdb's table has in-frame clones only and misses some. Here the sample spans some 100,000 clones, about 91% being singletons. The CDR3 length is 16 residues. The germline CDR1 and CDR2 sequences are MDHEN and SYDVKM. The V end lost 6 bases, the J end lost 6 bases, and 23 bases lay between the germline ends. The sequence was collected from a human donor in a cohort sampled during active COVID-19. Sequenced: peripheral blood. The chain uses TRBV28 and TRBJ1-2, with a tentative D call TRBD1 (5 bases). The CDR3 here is CASSSFVGAQSNGYTF. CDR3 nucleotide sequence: TGTGCCAGCAGCTCTTTTGTTGGGGCGCAGTCGAATGGCTACACCTTC.